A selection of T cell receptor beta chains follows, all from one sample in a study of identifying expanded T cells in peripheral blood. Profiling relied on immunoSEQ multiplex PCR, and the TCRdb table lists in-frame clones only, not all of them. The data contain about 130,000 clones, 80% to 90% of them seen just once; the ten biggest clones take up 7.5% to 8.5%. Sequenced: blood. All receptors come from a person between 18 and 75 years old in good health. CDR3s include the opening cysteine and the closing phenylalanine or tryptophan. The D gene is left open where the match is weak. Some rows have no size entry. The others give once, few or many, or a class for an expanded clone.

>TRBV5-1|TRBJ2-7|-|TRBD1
CASSLAGDRGYEQYF
TGCGCCAGCAGCTTGGCCGGGGACAGGGGCTACGAGCAGTACTTC
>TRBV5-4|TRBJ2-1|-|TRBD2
CASSIAGGPNNEQFF
TGTGCCAGCAGCATAGCGGGAGGTCCGAACAATGAGCAGTTCTTC
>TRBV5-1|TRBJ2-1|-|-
CASSQGQNNEQFF
TGCGCCAGCAGCCAGGGTCAGAACAATGAGCAGTTCTTC
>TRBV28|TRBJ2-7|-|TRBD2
CASSELADRYEQYF
TGTGCCAGCAGTGAACTAGCGGACCGTTACGAGCAGTACTTC
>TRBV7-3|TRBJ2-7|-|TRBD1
CASSIDRGGEQYF
TGTGCCAGCAGCATCGACAGGGGGGGCGAGCAGTACTTC
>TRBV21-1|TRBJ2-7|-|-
CASRTKGADYEQYF
TGTGCCAGCAGAACGAAAGGAGCCGACTACGAGCAGTACTTC
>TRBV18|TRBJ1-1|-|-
CASSPGPYVRIRPEAFF
TGTGCCAGCTCACCGGGCCCCTACGTGAGGATTCGACCTGAAGCTTTCTTT
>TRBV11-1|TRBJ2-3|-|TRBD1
CASSSYTWDSRTDTQYF
TGTGCCAGCAGCTCCTATACCTGGGACAGCCGCACAGATACGCAGTATTTT
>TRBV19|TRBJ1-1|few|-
CASMGNTEAFF
TGTGCCAGTATGGGAAACACTGAAGCTTTCTTT
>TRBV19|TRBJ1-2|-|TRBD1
CASSPGTGVRGYTF
TGTGCCAGTTCTCCCGGGACAGGGGTCCGTGGCTACACCTTC
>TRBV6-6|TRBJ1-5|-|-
CATRDGNQPQHF
TGTGCCACCCGGGACGGGAATCAGCCCCAGCATTTT
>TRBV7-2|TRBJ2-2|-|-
CASSPRRGNTGELFF
TGTGCCAGCAGCCCCCGTAGGGGGAACACCGGGGAGCTGTTTTTT
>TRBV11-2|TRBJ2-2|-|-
CASIEGSTGELFF
TGTGCCAGCATCGAGGGGTCCACCGGGGAGCTGTTTTTT
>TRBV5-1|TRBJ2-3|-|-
CASSPGQTSTDTQYF
TGCGCCAGCAGCCCCGGACAGACTAGCACAGATACGCAGTATTTT
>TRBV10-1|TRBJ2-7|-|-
CASSTGAGYEQYF
TGCGCCAGCAGTACAGGGGCGGGGTACGAGCAGTACTTC
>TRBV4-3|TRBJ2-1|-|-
CASSQDWDTYNEQFF
TGCGCCAGCAGCCAAGATTGGGACACCTACAATGAGCAGTTCTTC
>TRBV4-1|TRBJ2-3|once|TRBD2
CASSQEGRGNTDTQYF
TGCGCCAGCAGCCAAGAGGGGAGGGGAAACACAGATACGCAGTATTTT
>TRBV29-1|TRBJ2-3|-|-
CSVRTDTQYF
TGCAGCGTCCGGACAGATACGCAGTATTTT
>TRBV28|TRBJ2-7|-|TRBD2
CASSFGREGYEQYF
TGTGCCAGCAGTTTCGGTCGGGAGGGGTACGAGCAGTACTTC
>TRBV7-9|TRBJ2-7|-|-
CASSLTDPGTGWYEQYF
TGTGCCAGCAGTCTAACCGATCCCGGGACTGGCTGGTACGAGCAGTACTTC
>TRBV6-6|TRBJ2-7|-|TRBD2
CASSSATSGRGYEQYF
TGTGCCAGCAGTTCCGCTACTAGCGGGAGGGGTTACGAGCAGTACTTC
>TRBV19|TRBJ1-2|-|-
CASSIGTAGGYTF
TGTGCCAGTAGTATCGGGACGGCTGGTGGCTACACCTTC
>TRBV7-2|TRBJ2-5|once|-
CASSLGGGETQYF
TGTGCCAGCAGCTTAGGCGGAGGGGAGACCCAGTACTTC
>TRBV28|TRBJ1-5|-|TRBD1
CASSQGQGVQPQHF
TGTGCCAGCAGCCAGGGACAGGGGGTTCAGCCCCAGCATTTT
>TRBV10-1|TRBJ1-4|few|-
CASSEAGFEKLFF
TGCGCCAGCAGTGAGGCAGGTTTTGAAAAACTGTTTTTT
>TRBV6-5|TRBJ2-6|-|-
CASSYSGNSGANVLTF
TGTGCCAGCAGTTACTCTGGGAACTCTGGGGCCAACGTCCTGACTTTC
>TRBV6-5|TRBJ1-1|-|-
CASKLGFMNTEAFF
TGTGCCAGCAAGCTGGGATTCATGAACACTGAAGCTTTCTTT
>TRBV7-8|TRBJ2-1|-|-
CASTTDRYNEQFF
TGTGCCAGCACCACGGACAGATACAATGAGCAGTTCTTC
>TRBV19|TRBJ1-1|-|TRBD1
CASTRPTGMNTEAFF
TGTGCCAGTACCCGACCGACAGGGATGAACACTGAAGCTTTCTTT
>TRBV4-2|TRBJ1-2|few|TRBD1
CASTDRGDYGYTF
TGTGCCAGCACCGACAGGGGTGACTATGGCTACACCTTC
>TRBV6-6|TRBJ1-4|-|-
CASRSGTTNEKLFF
TGTGCCAGCAGATCCGGGACAACTAATGAAAAACTGTTTTTT
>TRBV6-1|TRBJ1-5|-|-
CASRSRGRGQPQHF
TGTGCCAGCCGATCCCGGGGCCGGGGTCAGCCCCAGCATTTT
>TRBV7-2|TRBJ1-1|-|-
CASSLHGVNTEAFF
TGTGCCAGCAGCTTACATGGGGTGAACACTGAAGCTTTCTTT
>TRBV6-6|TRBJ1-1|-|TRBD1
CATSGQGKTEAFF
TGTGCCACTTCGGGACAGGGAAAGACTGAAGCTTTCTTT
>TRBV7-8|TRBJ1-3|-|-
CASSLPRTGNTIYF
TGTGCCAGCAGCTTACCCAGAACTGGAAACACCATATATTTT